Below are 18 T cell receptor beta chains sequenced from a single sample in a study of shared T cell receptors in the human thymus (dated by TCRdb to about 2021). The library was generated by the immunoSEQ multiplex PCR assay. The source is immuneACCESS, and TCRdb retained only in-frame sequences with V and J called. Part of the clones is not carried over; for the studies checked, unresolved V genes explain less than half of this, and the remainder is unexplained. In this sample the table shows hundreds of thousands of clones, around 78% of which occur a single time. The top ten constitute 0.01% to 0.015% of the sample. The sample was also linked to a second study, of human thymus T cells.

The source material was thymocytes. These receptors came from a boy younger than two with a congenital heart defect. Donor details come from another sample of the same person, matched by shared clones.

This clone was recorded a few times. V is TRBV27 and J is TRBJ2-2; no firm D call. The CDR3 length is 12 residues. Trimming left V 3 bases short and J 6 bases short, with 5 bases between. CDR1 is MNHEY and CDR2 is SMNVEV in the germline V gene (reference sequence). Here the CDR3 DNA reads TGTGCCAGCAGTTTTTCGTCCGGGGAGCTGTTTTTT. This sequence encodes CASSFSSGELFF.

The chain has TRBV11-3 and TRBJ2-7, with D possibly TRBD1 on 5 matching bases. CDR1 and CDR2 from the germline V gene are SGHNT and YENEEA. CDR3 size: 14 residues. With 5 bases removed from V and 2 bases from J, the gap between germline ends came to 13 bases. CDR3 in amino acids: CASSETGDPYEQYF. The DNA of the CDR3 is TGTGCCAGCAGCGAAACAGGCGACCCCTACGAGCAGTACTTC.

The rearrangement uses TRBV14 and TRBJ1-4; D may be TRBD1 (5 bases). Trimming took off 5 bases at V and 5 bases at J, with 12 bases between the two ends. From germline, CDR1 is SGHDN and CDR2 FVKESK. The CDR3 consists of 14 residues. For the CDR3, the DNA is TGTGCCAGCAGCTCAGGGCCCCTGAATGAAAAACTGTTTTTT. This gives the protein CASSSGPLNEKLFF.

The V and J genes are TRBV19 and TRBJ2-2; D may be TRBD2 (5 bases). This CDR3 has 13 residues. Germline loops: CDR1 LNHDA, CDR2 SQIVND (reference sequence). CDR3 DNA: TGTGCATCCCGGGAAGACAACACCGGGGAGCTGTTTTTT. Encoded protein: CASREDNTGELFF.

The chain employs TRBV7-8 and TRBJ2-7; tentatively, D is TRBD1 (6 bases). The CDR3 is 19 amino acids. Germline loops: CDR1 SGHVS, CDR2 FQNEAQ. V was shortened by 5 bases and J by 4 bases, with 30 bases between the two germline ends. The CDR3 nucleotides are TGTGCCAGCAGCCCGAGACGTGGCGGACAGTCGTCGCAGGGTTACGAGCAGTACTTC. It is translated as CASSPRRGGQSSQGYEQYF.

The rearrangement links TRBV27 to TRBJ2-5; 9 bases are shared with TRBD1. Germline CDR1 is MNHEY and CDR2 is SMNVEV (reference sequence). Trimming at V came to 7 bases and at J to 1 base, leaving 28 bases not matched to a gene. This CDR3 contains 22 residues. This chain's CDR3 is CASNPPNPFGTGLGSGQETQYF. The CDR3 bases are TGTGCCAGCAATCCACCGAACCCCTTCGGGACAGGGCTGGGGAGTGGCCAAGAGACCCAGTACTTC.

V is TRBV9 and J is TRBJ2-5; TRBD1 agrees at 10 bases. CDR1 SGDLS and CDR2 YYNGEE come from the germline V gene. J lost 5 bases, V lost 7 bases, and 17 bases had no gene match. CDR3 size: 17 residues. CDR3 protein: CASGSPGQGIYGETQYF. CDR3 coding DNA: TGTGCCAGCGGATCCCCGGGACAGGGGATTTACGGGGAGACCCAGTACTTC.

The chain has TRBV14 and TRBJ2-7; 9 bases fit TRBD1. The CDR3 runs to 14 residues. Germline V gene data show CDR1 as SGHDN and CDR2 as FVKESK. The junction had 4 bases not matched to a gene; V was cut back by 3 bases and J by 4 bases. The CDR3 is CASSHRDRVYEQYF. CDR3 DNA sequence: TGTGCCAGCAGCCACCGGGACAGGGTATACGAGCAGTACTTC.

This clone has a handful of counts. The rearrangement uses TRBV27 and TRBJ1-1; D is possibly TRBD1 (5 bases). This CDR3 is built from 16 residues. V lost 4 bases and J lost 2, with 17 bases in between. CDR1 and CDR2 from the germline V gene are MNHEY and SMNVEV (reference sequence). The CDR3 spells CASSSGHPRGNTEAFF. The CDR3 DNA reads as TGTGCCAGCAGTTCCGGACACCCAAGGGGTAACACTGAAGCTTTCTTT.

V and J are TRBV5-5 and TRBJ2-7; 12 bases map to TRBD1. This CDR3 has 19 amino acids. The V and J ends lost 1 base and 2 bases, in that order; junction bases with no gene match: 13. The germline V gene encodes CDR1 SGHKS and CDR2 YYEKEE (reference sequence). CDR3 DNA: TGTGCCAGCAGCTTGTCCGGGACAGGGGGCCCAGATGGGCCCTACGAGCAGTACTTC. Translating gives CASSLSGTGGPDGPYEQYF.

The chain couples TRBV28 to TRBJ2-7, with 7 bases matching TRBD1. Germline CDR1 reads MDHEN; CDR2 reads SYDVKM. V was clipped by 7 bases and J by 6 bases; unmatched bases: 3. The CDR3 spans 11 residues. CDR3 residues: CASKQGSEQYF. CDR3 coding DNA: TGTGCCAGCAAACAGGGGTCCGAGCAGTACTTC.

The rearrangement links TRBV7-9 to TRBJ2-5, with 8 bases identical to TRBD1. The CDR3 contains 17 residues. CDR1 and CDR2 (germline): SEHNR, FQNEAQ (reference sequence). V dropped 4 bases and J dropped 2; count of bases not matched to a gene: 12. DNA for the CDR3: TGTGCCAGCAGCTACCGGGTCGGGACAGGCAAACAAGAGACCCAGTACTTC. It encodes CASSYRVGTGKQETQYF.

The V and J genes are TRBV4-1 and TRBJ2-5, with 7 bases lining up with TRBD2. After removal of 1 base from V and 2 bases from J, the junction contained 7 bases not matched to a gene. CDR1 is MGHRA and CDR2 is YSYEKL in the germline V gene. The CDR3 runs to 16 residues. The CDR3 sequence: CASSQAHGTTQETQYF. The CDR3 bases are TGCGCCAGCAGCCAAGCCCACGGGACTACACAAGAGACCCAGTACTTC.

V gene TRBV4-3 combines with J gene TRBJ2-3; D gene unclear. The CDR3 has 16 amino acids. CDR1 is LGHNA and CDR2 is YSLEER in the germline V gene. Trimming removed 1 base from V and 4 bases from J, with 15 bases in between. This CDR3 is CASSQVGPSGADTQYF. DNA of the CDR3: TGCGCCAGCAGCCAAGTGGGCCCGTCAGGCGCAGATACGCAGTATTTT.

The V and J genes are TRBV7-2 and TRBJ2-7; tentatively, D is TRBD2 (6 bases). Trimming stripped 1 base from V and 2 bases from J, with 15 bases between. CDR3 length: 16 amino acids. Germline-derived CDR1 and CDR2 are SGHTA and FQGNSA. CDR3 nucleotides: TGTGCCAGCAGCTTAGATGGCGGGAAAAGGGCCTACGAGCAGTACTTC. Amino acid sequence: CASSLDGGKRAYEQYF. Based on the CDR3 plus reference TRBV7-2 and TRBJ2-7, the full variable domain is GAGVSQSPSNKVTEKGKDVELRCDPISGHTALYWYRQSLGQGLEFLIYFQGNSAPDKSGLPSDRFSAERTGGSVSTLTIQRTQQEDSAVYLCASSLDGGKRAYEQYFGPGTRLTVT.

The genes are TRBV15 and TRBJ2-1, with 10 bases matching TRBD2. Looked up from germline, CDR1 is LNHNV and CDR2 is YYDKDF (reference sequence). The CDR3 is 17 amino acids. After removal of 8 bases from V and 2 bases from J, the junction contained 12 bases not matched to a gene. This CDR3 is CATSGIFGLAAYNEQFF. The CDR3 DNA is TGTGCCACCTCCGGCATCTTTGGACTAGCGGCCTACAATGAGCAGTTCTTC.

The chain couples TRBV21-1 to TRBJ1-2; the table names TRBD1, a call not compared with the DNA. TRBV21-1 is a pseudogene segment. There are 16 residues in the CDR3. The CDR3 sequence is CASSRCETGASYGYTF. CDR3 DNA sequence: TGTGCCAGCAGCAGGTGTGAGACAGGGGCTTCCTATGGCTACACCTTC.

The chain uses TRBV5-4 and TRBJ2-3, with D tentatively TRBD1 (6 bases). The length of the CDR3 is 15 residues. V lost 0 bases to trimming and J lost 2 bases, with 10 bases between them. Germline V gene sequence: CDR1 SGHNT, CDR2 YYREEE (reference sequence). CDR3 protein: CASSLGGTYTDTQYF. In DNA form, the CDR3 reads TGTGCCAGCAGCTTGGGTGGGACATACACAGATACGCAGTATTTT. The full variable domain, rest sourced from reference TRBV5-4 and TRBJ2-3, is ETGVTQSPTHLIKTRGQQVTLRCSSQSGHNTVSWYQQALGQGPQFIFQYYREEENGRGNFPPRFSGLQFPNYSSELNVNALELDDSALYLCASSLGGTYTDTQYFGPGTRLTVL.